The count of the clone carrying this T cell receptor beta chain is one. The sample belongs to a study of blood T cell repertoires in COVID-19. Study context: COVID-19 samples, acute and convalescent, were from the United States, Italy and Spain. T cells, B-cell-depleted T cells, or PBMCs provided the cDNA or gDNA that served as material.

Original handling: Nucleated cell counts were estimated from reference gene primer amplification. TCRdb's copy holds only in-frame clones and misses some; the assay was immunoSEQ multiplex PCR. V, J and clone size reflect that table, while D and trimming were determined from the DNA. The sample has 200,000 to 300,000 clones, nearly 85% seen once; the top ten hold around 9.2%. The CDR3 length is 15 residues. The ends lost 5 bases at V and 4 bases at J; junction bases unmatched: 5. Germline CDR1 is SNHLY and CDR2 is FYNNEI. Source material: peripheral blood. The receptor was isolated from a human donor in a cohort sampled during active COVID-19. This rearrangement joins TRBV2 to TRBJ2-3, with 11 positions matching TRBD1. The CDR3 nucleotides read TGTGCCAGCAGTCCGGACAGGGGGCTCGCAGATACGCAGTATTTT. Protein product: CASSPDRGLADTQYF.